A selection of T cell receptor beta chains follows, all from one sample in a study of beta chain features in type 1 diabetes. Clones were sequenced by immunoSEQ multiplex PCR, and TCRdb holds only the in-frame ones, with some missing. In the table there are 630,000 or so clones, over 12% of which are singletons. Specimen: naive CD4+ T cells from blood. The receptors here all came from a young man with type 1 diabetes. Both conserved end residues are part of each CDR3. Each record gives: J gene, clone size, V gene, D gene, CDR3 protein, CDR3 DNA. D genes are given only for firm matches. Where a row states a size, it is once, few, many or the class of an expanded clone; other rows omit it.

J gene: TRBJ2-1
clone size: .
V gene: TRBV7-6
D gene: .
CDR3 protein: CASSLLTSSYNEQFF
CDR3 DNA: TGTGCCAGCAGCTTACTGACTAGCTCCTACAATGAGCAGTTCTTC

J gene: TRBJ2-2
clone size: few
V gene: TRBV30
D gene: .
CDR3 protein: CAWSLWAGPGELFF
CDR3 DNA: TGTGCCTGGAGTTTATGGGCAGGCCCCGGGGAGCTGTTTTTT

J gene: TRBJ2-3
clone size: .
V gene: TRBV7-2
D gene: .
CDR3 protein: CASSLVGFTDTQYF
CDR3 DNA: TGTGCCAGCAGCTTGGTGGGCTTCACAGATACGCAGTATTTT

J gene: TRBJ2-5
clone size: once
V gene: TRBV5-1
D gene: .
CDR3 protein: CASSLAWGETQYF
CDR3 DNA: TGCGCCAGCAGCTTGGCCTGGGGGGAGACCCAGTACTTC

J gene: TRBJ1-2
clone size: few
V gene: TRBV30
D gene: TRBD1
CDR3 protein: CAWNVRDRDGYTF
CDR3 DNA: TGTGCCTGGAACGTCCGGGACAGGGATGGCTACACCTTC

J gene: TRBJ2-7
clone size: .
V gene: TRBV7-2
D gene: TRBD1
CDR3 protein: CASSSLGQGGREQYF
CDR3 DNA: TGTGCCAGCAGCTCCCTGGGACAGGGGGGTCGCGAGCAGTACTTC

J gene: TRBJ1-1
clone size: .
V gene: TRBV7-2
D gene: .
CDR3 protein: CASKYRSNTEAFF
CDR3 DNA: TGTGCCAGCAAATACAGGTCAAACACTGAAGCTTTCTTT

J gene: TRBJ1-6
clone size: .
V gene: TRBV9
D gene: .
CDR3 protein: CASSVGNRAYNSPLHF
CDR3 DNA: TGTGCCAGCAGCGTAGGTAACAGAGCGTATAATTCACCCCTCCACTTT

J gene: TRBJ2-3
clone size: .
V gene: TRBV10-3
D gene: TRBD1
CDR3 protein: CAIRDRDSYTDTQYF
CDR3 DNA: TGTGCCATCAGGGATAGGGACAGCTACACAGATACGCAGTATTTT

J gene: TRBJ2-5
clone size: few
V gene: TRBV7-3
D gene: .
CDR3 protein: CASSSLPKETQYF
CDR3 DNA: TGTGCCAGCAGCTCTCTCCCGAAAGAGACCCAGTACTTC

J gene: TRBJ2-7
clone size: .
V gene: TRBV13
D gene: TRBD1
CDR3 protein: CASSIRGLNSYEQYF
CDR3 DNA: TGTGCCAGCAGCATCAGGGGGCTCAACTCCTACGAGCAGTACTTC

J gene: TRBJ1-1
clone size: few
V gene: TRBV6-7
D gene: .
CDR3 protein: CASSNDPMNTEAFF
CDR3 DNA: TGTGCCAGCAGTAACGACCCTATGAACACTGAAGCTTTCTTT

J gene: TRBJ2-5
clone size: .
V gene: TRBV28
D gene: TRBD1
CDR3 protein: CASSFGQGETQYF
CDR3 DNA: TGTGCCAGCAGTTTTGGACAGGGAGAGACCCAGTACTTC

J gene: TRBJ1-5
clone size: few
V gene: TRBV6-1
D gene: TRBD1
CDR3 protein: CASTNRGGQPQHF
CDR3 DNA: TGTGCCAGCACCAACAGGGGCGGACAGCCCCAGCATTTT

J gene: TRBJ2-1
clone size: few
V gene: TRBV18
D gene: .
CDR3 protein: CASSRIHEQFF
CDR3 DNA: TGTGCCAGCTCACGTATACATGAGCAGTTCTTC

J gene: TRBJ2-3
clone size: .
V gene: TRBV5-1
D gene: .
CDR3 protein: CASSLSRVPASTDTQYF
CDR3 DNA: TGCGCCAGCAGCTTGAGCAGGGTCCCTGCTAGCACAGATACGCAGTATTTT

J gene: TRBJ1-4
clone size: .
V gene: TRBV5-1
D gene: TRBD1
CDR3 protein: CASSYDGQAEKLFF
CDR3 DNA: TGCGCCAGCAGCTATGATGGACAGGCTGAAAAACTGTTTTTT

J gene: TRBJ1-1
clone size: few
V gene: TRBV11-1
D gene: TRBD1
CDR3 protein: CASSSGTGGAGTEAFF
CDR3 DNA: TGTGCCAGCAGCTCCGGGACAGGGGGCGCGGGCACTGAAGCTTTCTTT

J gene: TRBJ1-4
clone size: .
V gene: TRBV9
D gene: .
CDR3 protein: CASSVGAGSGEEKLFF
CDR3 DNA: TGTGCCAGCAGCGTAGGGGCCGGGTCAGGGGAGGAAAAACTGTTTTTT

J gene: TRBJ2-3
clone size: few
V gene: TRBV7-2
D gene: TRBD2
CDR3 protein: CASSSRLSGDTQYF
CDR3 DNA: TGTGCCAGCAGCTCGCGACTTAGCGGGGATACGCAGTATTTT

J gene: TRBJ1-1
clone size: few
V gene: TRBV9
D gene: TRBD1
CDR3 protein: CASSPRQGWTNTEAFF
CDR3 DNA: TGTGCCAGCAGCCCAAGACAGGGTTGGACGAACACTGAAGCTTTCTTT

J gene: TRBJ2-7
clone size: few
V gene: TRBV5-4
D gene: TRBD2
CDR3 protein: CASRKVDTSGAGEQYF
CDR3 DNA: TGTGCCAGCAGAAAAGTGGACACTAGCGGGGCTGGCGAGCAGTACTTC

J gene: TRBJ2-1
clone size: .
V gene: TRBV25-1
D gene: .
CDR3 protein: CASSESGTRVYNEQFF
CDR3 DNA: TGTGCCAGCAGTGAATCGGGGACACGTGTTTACAATGAGCAGTTCTTC

J gene: TRBJ1-2
clone size: few
V gene: TRBV29-1
D gene: .
CDR3 protein: CSSAQGNYGYTF
CDR3 DNA: TGCAGCTCCGCACAGGGTAACTATGGCTACACCTTC

J gene: TRBJ2-1
clone size: .
V gene: TRBV10-3
D gene: TRBD2
CDR3 protein: CAIRASGGEQFF
CDR3 DNA: TGTGCCATCAGGGCTAGCGGAGGTGAGCAGTTCTTC

J gene: TRBJ1-2
clone size: few
V gene: TRBV2
D gene: .
CDR3 protein: CASSEAVARDGYTF
CDR3 DNA: TGTGCCAGCAGTGAAGCGGTGGCAAGGGATGGCTACACCTTC

J gene: TRBJ2-7
clone size: few
V gene: TRBV27
D gene: .
CDR3 protein: CASSSLSGYEQYF
CDR3 DNA: TGTGCCAGCAGTTCTCTGTCGGGTTACGAGCAGTACTTC

J gene: TRBJ2-1
clone size: .
V gene: TRBV1
D gene: .
CDR3 protein: CTSSSWVSSAHNEQFF
CDR3 DNA: TGCACCAGCAGCTCTTGGGTCTCTAGCGCACACAATGAGCAGTTCTTC

J gene: TRBJ2-5
clone size: .
V gene: TRBV6-5
D gene: TRBD2
CDR3 protein: CASSHGLAGAKTQYF
CDR3 DNA: TGTGCCAGCAGTCATGGACTAGCGGGAGCGAAGACCCAGTACTTC